This passage covers 16 T cell receptor beta chains from one sample sequenced in a study of response to subunit inactivated influenza vaccine (dated by TCRdb to the late 2010s). To prepare the library, RT-PCR was applied. Sequencing used an Illumina HiSeq 2500. TCRdb took the public reads, trimmed them with fastp at Q25, ran MiXCR for clone calling and kept in-frame beta chains. Every entry covers one CDR3 protein and lists the most common genes and DNA from its rows. In this sample the table shows some 520,000 distinct CDR3 sequences, approximately 16% of which occur a single time. The top ten clonotypes cover 3% to 3.5% of the sample. Sequencing was performed on CD4+ T cells sorted from PBMCs, taken about 23 months after vaccination. The receptors were gathered from a man in his fifties or sixties who received an inactivated influenza vaccine. Donor details come from another sample of the same person, matched by shared clones.

This clonotype was counted a few times. The J gene is TRBJ2-3, the V gene TRBV6-1, with 9 bases aligning to TRBD2. This CDR3 has 15 residues. The V and J ends lost 6 bases and 4 bases, in that order; junction bases with no gene match: 8. Germline CDR1 reads MNHNS; CDR2 reads SASEGT. The CDR3 here is CASRQRGAKSDTQYF. CDR3 bases: TGTGCCAGCAGGCAGCGGGGGGCTAAGTCAGATACGCAGTATTTT.

This chain connects TRBV12-3 or TRBV12-4 to TRBJ1-4; no clear D gene. The CDR3 runs 15 residues. V was pared by 0 bases and J by 8 bases, with 13 bases between. The CDR3 DNA reads TGTGCCAGCAGTTTAGCAGGGCAGGAAAACGAAAAACTGTTTTTT. Translating gives CASSLAGQENEKLFF.

Only a few counts were recorded for this clonotype. The chain has TRBV29-1 and TRBJ1-1; 10 bases fit TRBD1. In germline, CDR1 is SQVTM, CDR2 ANQGSEA. The CDR3 has 14 amino acids. V trimming: 4 bases; J trimming: 6 bases; junction bases outside the gene matches: 8. The CDR3 coding sequence is TGCAGCGTTGCTGGGGACAGGGGAAGGGCTGAAGCTTTCTTT. Encoded protein: CSVAGDRGRAEAFF.

V and J are TRBV6-2 or TRBV6-3 and TRBJ2-4; 7 nucleotides line up with TRBD1. CDR3 length: 11 residues. The germline CDR1 and CDR2 sequences are MNHEY and SVGEGT. Germline trimming cut 5 bases from V and 12 bases from J; bases unmatched to any gene: 4. DNA for the CDR3: TGTGCCAGCAGTACAGGGGTTACTCAGTACTTC. This encodes CASSTGVTQYF.

This clonotype was observed a handful of times. V is TRBV7-2 and J is TRBJ2-3; TRBD2 matches at 14 bases. The CDR3 covers 16 residues. Germline lookup yields CDR1 SGHTA and CDR2 FQGNSA. V shed 5 bases, J shed 5 bases, and the junction held 6 bases outside the gene matches. CDR3 protein: CASSTGLAGAIDTQYF. The CDR3 DNA reads TGTGCCAGCAGCACGGGACTAGCGGGAGCCATAGATACGCAGTATTTT.

This clonotype showed up many times. This chain joins TRBV4-3 and TRBJ2-4, with D maybe TRBD1 (5 bases). V shed 0 bases and J shed 7 bases, with 13 bases lying between them. The CDR3 is made up of 15 amino acids. Germline V lookup: CDR1 LGHNA, CDR2 YSLEER. CDR3 amino acids: CASSQDVGRANIQYF. The CDR3 DNA is TGCGCCAGCAGCCAAGATGTCGGCAGGGCCAACATTCAGTACTTC.

The CDR3 DNA sequence: TGTGCCAGCAGCTTTATTGACAGGGGCCCCAATCAGCCCCAGCATTTT. Amino acid sequence: CASSFIDRGPNQPQHF. V usage is TRBV7-2 and J usage is TRBJ1-5, with TRBD1 identical over 8 bases. This CDR3 has 16 amino acids. The V segment lost 3 bases and the J segment 3 bases; nucleotides outside the gene matches: 7. Germline assignment: CDR1 SGHTA and CDR2 FQGNSA.

This rearrangement joins TRBV7-8 to TRBJ1-2, with 8 bases that match TRBD1. The germline gives CDR1 SGHVS, CDR2 FQNEAQ. The J segment lost 8 bases and the V segment lost 4 bases, leaving 9 bases of the junction unmatched. The CDR3 contains 14 residues. The CDR3 here is CASSSTFRGHGYTF. The DNA of the CDR3 is TGTGCCAGCAGCTCGACGTTCAGGGGGCACGGCTACACCTTC.

The table lists this clonotype with a few counts. V usage is TRBV7-9 and J usage is TRBJ2-1; unclear D gene. Trimming stripped 5 bases from V and 7 bases from J, with 12 bases between. CDR3 length: 13 residues. Germline V gives CDR1 SEHNR, CDR2 FQNEAQ (reference sequence). CDR3 coding DNA: TGTGCCAGCAGCAGCGCCGGCGCTAATGAGCAGTTCTTC. It yields the protein CASSSAGANEQFF.

This chain connects TRBV10-3 to TRBJ1-2, with TRBD1 matching 7 bases. Germline CDR1 reads ENHRY; CDR2 reads SYGVKD. The CDR3 is made up of 14 amino acids. Trimming removed 3 bases from V and 0 bases from J; junction bases left unmatched: 1. CDR3 nucleotide sequence: TGTGCCATCAGTGACGGGACAGCTAACTATGGCTACACCTTC. Encoded protein: CAISDGTANYGYTF.

In regard to this clonotype: A read error may be the cause here, since a much bigger clone is one base away. Written as DNA, the CDR3 is TGCGCCAGCAGCCACGACGCGGACAGCTGGAATAAAAAACTGTTTTTT. Its protein product is CASSHDADSWNKKLFF. V usage is TRBV4-3 and J usage is TRBJ1-4; a possible D gene is TRBD1 (6 bases). This CDR3 region has 16 residues. The germline V gene has CDR1 LGHNA and CDR2 YSLEER. Trimming stripped 3 bases from V and 9 bases from J, with 20 bases between.

This clonotype was found many times. The rearrangement links TRBV5-6 to TRBJ2-1; 9 bases line up with TRBD1. Germline-derived CDR1 and CDR2 are SGHDT and YYEEEE. The CDR3 has 15 amino acids. Unmatched junction bases numbered 5, after V lost 0 bases and J lost 7 bases. Here the CDR3 DNA reads TGTGCCAGCAGCTTGGGTGGGACAGGGAGGAATGAGCAGTTCTTC. It yields the protein CASSLGGTGRNEQFF.

This clonotype was detected ten times or more. The chain employs TRBV20-1 and TRBJ1-4; possible D gene TRBD1, 5 bases. Germline V gene data show CDR1 as DFQATT and CDR2 as SNEGSKA (reference sequence). The length of the CDR3 is 18 residues. V was cut by 3 bases and J by 6 bases, with 26 bases left in between. The CDR3: CSASRDVARAVSDEKLFF. DNA of the CDR3: TGCAGTGCTAGCAGGGACGTGGCCAGAGCCGTTAGCGATGAAAAACTGTTTTTT.

This chain links TRBV20-1 with TRBJ2-2; TRBD1 or TRBD2 may be the D gene (5 bases each). V dropped 0 bases and J dropped 4 bases, with 12 bases sitting between them. The CDR3 has 15 residues. CDR1 is DFQATT and CDR2 is SNEGSKA in the germline V gene (reference sequence). The CDR3 protein is CSAREGTSSTGELFF. DNA of the CDR3: TGCAGTGCTAGAGAGGGGACCAGTAGCACCGGGGAGCTGTTTTTT.

The chain uses TRBV3-1 and TRBJ1-1; D not certain. The CDR3 runs to 14 residues. Trimming stripped 3 bases from V and 2 bases from J, with 10 bases between. Per germline, CDR1 LGHDT and CDR2 YNNKEL (reference sequence). CDR3 DNA sequence: TGTGCCAGCAGCCAGAACCTGCAAAACACTGAAGCTTTCTTT. Translated, it gives CASSQNLQNTEAFF.

The chain has TRBV7-8 and TRBJ2-7; 16 bases fit TRBD2. Germline assignment: CDR1 SGHVS and CDR2 FQNEAQ. V lost 5 bases and J lost 7; bases outside the gene matches: 5. CDR3 size: 15 residues. The CDR3: CASSAGLAGGHEQYF. CDR3 DNA sequence: TGTGCCAGCAGCGCGGGACTAGCGGGGGGGCATGAGCAGTACTTC.